The 17 T cell receptor beta chains presented below share a single source sample, sequenced in a study of blood T cells in healthy people across ages. The use of a sample-barcoded 5' primer and a J-beta primer mix characterized a second PCR of about 6 to 12 cycles. TCRdb passed the 5' RACE reads through MiXCR, listing each CDR3 protein once. The sample lists 720,000 or so distinct CDR3 sequences; 35% to 50% were seen once. The sample comprised blood. All receptors come from a man older than 75 in good health.

This chain connects TRBV5-6 to TRBJ1-5; TRBD1 is a possible D gene (5 bases). The V end lost 1 base, the J end lost 4 bases, and 12 bases lay between the germline ends. This CDR3 has 15 residues. CDR1 is SGHDT, CDR2 YYEEEE, per germline. CDR3 in amino acids: CASSLFQGVNQPQHF. The CDR3 nucleotides read TGTGCCAGCAGCTTGTTTCAGGGCGTTAATCAGCCCCAGCATTTT.

The V gene is TRBV7-9, the J gene TRBJ1-2; perhaps TRBD1 as D (6 bases). Germline V gene data show CDR1 as SEHNR and CDR2 as FQNEAQ (reference sequence). V dropped 7 bases and J dropped 2 bases, with 17 bases sitting between them. This CDR3 spans 15 amino acids. CDR3 region: CASTPRKGQNYGYTF. The CDR3 DNA reads TGTGCCAGCACCCCTAGGAAAGGACAGAACTATGGCTACACCTTC.

This clonotype was recorded a few times. J is TRBJ2-7 and V is TRBV20-1; 8 positions agree with TRBD2. The V gene end was trimmed by 7 bases and the J gene end by 0 bases; junction bases not matched to a gene: 11. This CDR3 has 15 residues. CDR1 DFQATT and CDR2 SNEGSKA come from the germline V gene (reference sequence). This CDR3 is CSGKTSATYSYEQYF. The DNA for the CDR3 is TGCAGTGGTAAGACTAGCGCGACCTACTCCTACGAGCAGTACTTC.

There are many counts of this clonotype. The chain employs TRBV6-2 or TRBV6-3 and TRBJ2-7; D is ambiguous. The CDR3 consists of 15 residues. Trimming removed 6 bases from V and 2 bases from J, with 17 bases in between. CDR1 and CDR2 (germline): MNHEY, SVGEGT. Here the CDR3 reads CASRTANRVPYEQYF. In DNA form, the CDR3 reads TGTGCCAGCAGGACTGCAAACCGGGTCCCCTACGAGCAGTACTTC.

The V gene is TRBV5-1, the J gene TRBJ2-5; 8 nucleotides agree with TRBD2. This CDR3 comprises 14 residues. V shed 4 bases and J 1 base; nucleotides not matched to a gene: 3. Germline values: CDR1 SGHRS, CDR2 YFSETQ. CDR3 residues: CASSEAGGQETQYF. For the CDR3, the DNA is TGCGCCAGCAGCGAGGCGGGGGGCCAAGAGACCCAGTACTTC. Together with reference TRBV5-1 and TRBJ2-5, the CDR3 gives the full variable domain: KAGVTQTPRYLIKTRGQQVTLSCSPISGHRSVSWYQQTPGQGLQFLFEYFSETQRNKGNFPGRFSGRQFSNSRSEMNVSTLELGDSALYLCASSEAGGQETQYFGPGTRLLVL.

The chain employs TRBV6-2 or TRBV6-3 and TRBJ2-1; D ambiguous. Germline CDR1 and CDR2: MNHEY and SVGEGT. Trimming cost V 7 bases and J 2 bases, with 15 bases left between them. The CDR3 spans 15 residues. The CDR3 bases are TGTGCCAGCACGATAGACGACCGGACCTACAATGAGCAGTTCTTC. Amino acids: CASTIDDRTYNEQFF.

The chain carries TRBV20-1 and TRBJ2-7; possibly TRBD2 for D (6 bases). There are 13 residues in the CDR3. V lost 6 bases to trimming and J lost 0 bases, with 12 bases between them. Germline CDR1 is DFQATT and CDR2 is SNEGSKA (reference sequence). CDR3 DNA sequence: TGCAGTGCAAGGGACTCCACCTCCTACGAGCAGTACTTC. Its translation: CSARDSTSYEQYF.

This clonotype was seen a handful of times. The V and J genes are TRBV27 and TRBJ2-3; 7 bases agree with TRBD2. Trimming cost V 3 bases and J 4 bases; bases outside gene matches: 13. Per the germline V gene, CDR1 is MNHEY and CDR2 is SMNVEV (reference sequence). CDR3 length equals 17 residues. The CDR3 DNA sequence: TGTGCCAGCAGTTTGCGCCCCTTGCGGGAGCGGTCAGATACGCAGTATTTT. This translates into CASSLRPLRERSDTQYF.

The chain recombines TRBV28 with TRBJ2-1; the D gene is possibly TRBD1 (6 bases). The CDR3 length is 15 residues. Trimming took off 6 bases at V and 10 bases at J, with 22 bases between the two ends. Germline-derived CDR1 and CDR2 are MDHEN and SYDVKM. The CDR3 spells CASRPTGTFAYEQFF. The CDR3 DNA is TGTGCCAGCAGACCAACCGGGACATTTGCCTACGAGCAGTTCTTC.

This clonotype turned up a few times. This chain joins TRBV7-9 and TRBJ2-3; 7 bases agree with TRBD2. In germline, CDR1 is SEHNR, CDR2 FQNEAQ (reference sequence). Germline trimming cut 5 bases from V and 4 bases from J; bases unmatched to any gene: 21. This CDR3 has 19 amino acids. Here the CDR3 reads CASSPNGLSLRGIPDTQYF. CDR3 sequence (DNA): TGTGCCAGCAGCCCTAATGGGTTATCGTTGCGGGGGATACCAGATACGCAGTATTTT. Filled out from reference TRBV7-9 and TRBJ2-3, the complete variable domain reads DTGVSQNPRHKITKRGQNVTFRCDPISEHNRLYWYRQTLGQGPEFLTYFQNEAQLEKSRLLSDRFSAERPKGSFSTLEIQRTEQGDSAMYLCASSPNGLSLRGIPDTQYFGPGTRLTVL.

The genes are TRBV28 and TRBJ2-7; perhaps D is TRBD1 or TRBD2 (5 bases each). This CDR3 contains 15 residues. The V end lost 1 base, the J end lost 7 bases, and 17 bases lay between the germline ends. The germline gives CDR1 MDHEN, CDR2 SYDVKM. The CDR3 loop is CASSLSAERGNEQYF. CDR3 nucleotides: TGTGCCAGCAGTTTATCAGCGGAGAGGGGCAATGAGCAGTACTTC.

The sample holds a few counts of this clonotype. The chain joins TRBV3-1 to TRBJ2-7, with 11 positions matching TRBD1. Trimming took 5 bases from V and 2 from J; bases not matched to a gene: 5. CDR3 length equals 15 residues. The V gene's germline CDR1 is LGHDT and CDR2 YNNKEL (reference sequence). CDR3: CASSYTDRGPYEQYF. The CDR3 DNA reads TGTGCCAGCAGCTACACGGACAGGGGGCCCTACGAGCAGTACTTC.

This clonotype was detected many times. The chain recombines TRBV7-2 with TRBJ2-7, with 10 nucleotides matching TRBD1. There are 14 residues in the CDR3. V lost 5 bases and J lost 4; bases outside the gene matches: 5. In germline, CDR1 is SGHTA, CDR2 FQGNSA. The CDR3 nucleotides read TGTGCCAGCAGCCCCCGGGACAGGGGTTACGAGCAGTACTTC. It translates to CASSPRDRGYEQYF.

This clonotype was counted a few times. The chain joins TRBV10-3 to TRBJ2-5; TRBD2 agrees at 14 bases. Germline loops: CDR1 ENHRY, CDR2 SYGVKD. Trimming cost V 3 bases and J 11 bases; bases outside gene matches: 17. This CDR3 region has 18 residues. CDR3 region: CAISDPGTSGGITNEQYF. The CDR3 bases are TGTGCCATCAGTGACCCCGGGACTAGCGGGGGAATTACAAATGAGCAGTACTTC.

The rearrangement joins TRBV7-9 to TRBJ2-5; D possibly corresponds to TRBD2 (6 bases). Trimming shortened V by 5 bases and J by 5 bases, and 15 bases separated the two germline ends. CDR3 length: 14 residues. Germline V gene sequence: CDR1 SEHNR, CDR2 FQNEAQ (reference sequence). The DNA for the CDR3 is TGTGCCAGCAGCAAAAGACTAGGAGTCGAGACCCAGTACTTC. Translated: CASSKRLGVETQYF.

This clonotype was observed many times. The V call is TRBV3-1, the J call TRBJ2-3, with a possible D match to TRBD2 (6 bases). Trimming pared 2 bases from V and 8 bases from J, leaving 11 bases between. There are 13 residues in the CDR3. CDR1 and CDR2 (germline): LGHDT, YNNKEL (reference sequence). Here the CDR3 DNA reads TGTGCCAGCAGCCAAATGGGACTTGGTACGCAGTATTTT. Translated: CASSQMGLGTQYF.

The rearrangement uses TRBV3-1 and TRBJ1-1, with unresolved D. The CDR3 has 12 residues. Trimming left V 4 bases short and J 7 bases short, with 10 bases between. Germline values: CDR1 LGHDT, CDR2 YNNKEL (reference sequence). This CDR3 reads CASSPTYDEAFF. DNA for the CDR3: TGTGCCAGCAGCCCGACGTATGATGAAGCTTTCTTT.